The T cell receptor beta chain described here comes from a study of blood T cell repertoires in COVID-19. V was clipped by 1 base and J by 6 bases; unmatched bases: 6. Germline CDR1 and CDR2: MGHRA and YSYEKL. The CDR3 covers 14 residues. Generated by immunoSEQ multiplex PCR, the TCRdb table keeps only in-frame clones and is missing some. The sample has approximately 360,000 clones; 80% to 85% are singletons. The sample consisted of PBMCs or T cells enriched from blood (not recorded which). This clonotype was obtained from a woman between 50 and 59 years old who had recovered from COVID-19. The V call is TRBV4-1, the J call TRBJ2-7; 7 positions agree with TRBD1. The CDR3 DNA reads TGCGCCAGCAGCCAAGGGACAGGTAACTCCGAGCAGTACTTC. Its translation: CASSQGTGNSEQYF.